A selection of T cell receptor beta chains follows, all from one sample in a study of CD8+ T cells in alopecia areata. The repertoire was sequenced with immunoSEQ multiplex PCR; TCRdb's copy has only in-frame clones and lacks some. The data show about 88,000 clones, about 40% seen once. The material sequenced was CD8+ T cells sorted from blood, taken at week 24, from a patient treated with tofacitinib. All receptors derive from a human donor with alopecia areata. The CDR3 runs from the conserved cysteine through the conserved F or W. The D gene is left open where the match is weak. Not all rows give a size; the values are once, few, many and, for expanded clones, a class.

size | J | V | D | CDR3 | DNA
- | TRBJ2-7 | TRBV9 | - | CASSVDVVALTEQYF | TGTGCCAGCAGCGTAGATGTGGTAGCCCTGACGGAGCAGTACTTC
few | TRBJ2-1 | TRBV30 | - | CAWSVGIGRRHEQFF | TGTGCCTGGAGTGTAGGGATAGGGAGGCGCCATGAGCAGTTCTTC
few | TRBJ1-1 | TRBV2 | - | CASSGNRVYTEAFF | TGTGCCAGCAGTGGGAACAGGGTATACACTGAAGCTTTCTTT
medium-sized | TRBJ2-2 | TRBV4-1 | - | CASSLRLGPALAGNTGELFF | TGCGCCAGCAGCCTACGACTGGGACCCGCCCTAGCTGGGAACACCGGGGAGCTGTTTTTT
- | TRBJ2-7 | TRBV29-1 | - | CSAGFSYEQYF | TGCAGCGCGGGCTTTTCCTACGAGCAGTACTTC
- | TRBJ1-2 | TRBV5-6 | - | CASSIGTTLGYGYTF | TGTGCCAGCAGCATTGGGACGACGCTGGGCTATGGCTACACCTTC
few | TRBJ2-7 | TRBV19 | - | CASSPQGTYEQYF | TGTGCCAGTAGTCCCCAGGGGACCTACGAGCAGTACTTC
- | TRBJ2-1 | TRBV2 | TRBD2 | CAIPGAGGEQFF | TGTGCCATCCCAGGGGCGGGAGGGGAGCAGTTCTTC
- | TRBJ2-7 | TRBV6-5 | TRBD1 | CASSWDSTYEQYF | TGTGCCAGCAGTTGGGACAGCACCTACGAGCAGTACTTC
- | TRBJ2-3 | TRBV7-2 | TRBD2 | CASSLPTSGRARDTQYF | TGTGCCAGCAGCCTACCGACTAGCGGGAGGGCCCGGGATACGCAGTATTTT
- | TRBJ1-6 | TRBV18 | - | CASSPEPTNTLHF | TGTGCCAGCTCACCAGAACCCACGAACACCCTCCACTTT
- | TRBJ2-1 | TRBV10-3 | - | CATSLRREPSDEQFF | TGTGCCACATCCCTCCGGAGGGAGCCTTCCGATGAGCAGTTCTTC